Below, one TCR beta chain is given with its context. Its antigen is not yet known. The junction departs from germline at one end; a sequencing error may be responsible. To demonstrate the VDJtools post-analysis software, the study profiled TCR beta repertoires from the peripheral blood of 13 young patients with multiple sclerosis. Multiple sclerosis patients were children and adolescents aged about 6 to 16 years. Taken from cysteine to phenylalanine, the CDR3 has 15 residues. CDR3 DNA only is kept here, 45 bases in frame from base 1. The germline V gene specifies SGHVS as CDR1 and FNYEAQ as CDR2. The library was made by PCR. The sequencer was an Illumina HiSeq 2500. Unique molecular identifiers were incorporated into TCR beta cDNA libraries to reduce PCR and sequencing biases. Per 1 to 10 million input T cells, roughly 500,000 cDNA molecules were obtained, such that each molecule approximated one T cell. Patient libraries were prepared and sequenced with the same protocol used for the earlier healthy control dataset. Within a given batch, samples were prepared together, multiplexed and sequenced on the same HiSeq lane. Turning to the authors' computational methods: Raw barcoded reads were processed with MIGEC, discarding single-read molecular identifier groups before consensus assembly and CDR3 extraction. VDJtools was used for post-analysis of the clonotype tables, with diversity normalized by down-sampling every dataset to the smallest sample size. In repertoire overlap clustering, CDR3 amino acid sequences, but not nucleotide sequences, were matched to correct batch-related cross-sample contamination. TCRdb's own reprocessing of the public reads used fastp at Q25 and MiXCR and kept productive beta chains. When rows share a CDR3 protein, they turn into one entry using the most common DNA and genes. These V and J calls originate from TCRdb's pipeline instead of the authors' own analysis. The sample includes fewer than 900,000 distinct CDR3 sequences, with about 45% observed a single time. The top ten clones comprise roughly 5% of the sample.

This record belongs to a study of post-analysis software for immune sequencing data (dated by TCRdb to the mid-2010s). Study-level background: Relapsing-remitting, secondary progressive and progressive-relapsing multiple sclerosis were recorded as disease courses, and subtype annotation was lacking for some patients. A subset of samples was prepared in parallel using single-end sample barcoding, then pooled and co-amplified after Illumina adapter ligation. Patient repertoires were compared against ten to eleven previously published healthy control repertoires from donors aged roughly 6 to 27 years.

Paper-wide results and their limitations: Multiple sclerosis patients had significantly lower normalized Chao1 diversity than controls, a result that suggests substantial peripheral T-cell clonal expansion. Patients showed significantly higher frequencies than controls for a handful of TRBV segments, among them TRBV5-6, TRBV5-1 and TRBV20-1. Strong co-clustering of samples prepared in the same batch was shown by direct clustering with F measure, prompting a batch-effect correction. The multiple sclerosis patient group was slightly younger than the control group.

The chain is assembled from TRBV7-6 and TRBJ2-1; TRBD2 fits 9 bases in the junction. The better agreement between TRBJ2-7 and the DNA end casts doubt on the J call. The sequence derives from a girl aged 5 to 17 with multiple sclerosis. Sequencing input: blood. The nucleotides are TGTGCCGGCAGCTTATCAGCGGGGGGTAACAATGAGCAGTACTTC. This gives the protein CAGSLSAGGNNEQYF.